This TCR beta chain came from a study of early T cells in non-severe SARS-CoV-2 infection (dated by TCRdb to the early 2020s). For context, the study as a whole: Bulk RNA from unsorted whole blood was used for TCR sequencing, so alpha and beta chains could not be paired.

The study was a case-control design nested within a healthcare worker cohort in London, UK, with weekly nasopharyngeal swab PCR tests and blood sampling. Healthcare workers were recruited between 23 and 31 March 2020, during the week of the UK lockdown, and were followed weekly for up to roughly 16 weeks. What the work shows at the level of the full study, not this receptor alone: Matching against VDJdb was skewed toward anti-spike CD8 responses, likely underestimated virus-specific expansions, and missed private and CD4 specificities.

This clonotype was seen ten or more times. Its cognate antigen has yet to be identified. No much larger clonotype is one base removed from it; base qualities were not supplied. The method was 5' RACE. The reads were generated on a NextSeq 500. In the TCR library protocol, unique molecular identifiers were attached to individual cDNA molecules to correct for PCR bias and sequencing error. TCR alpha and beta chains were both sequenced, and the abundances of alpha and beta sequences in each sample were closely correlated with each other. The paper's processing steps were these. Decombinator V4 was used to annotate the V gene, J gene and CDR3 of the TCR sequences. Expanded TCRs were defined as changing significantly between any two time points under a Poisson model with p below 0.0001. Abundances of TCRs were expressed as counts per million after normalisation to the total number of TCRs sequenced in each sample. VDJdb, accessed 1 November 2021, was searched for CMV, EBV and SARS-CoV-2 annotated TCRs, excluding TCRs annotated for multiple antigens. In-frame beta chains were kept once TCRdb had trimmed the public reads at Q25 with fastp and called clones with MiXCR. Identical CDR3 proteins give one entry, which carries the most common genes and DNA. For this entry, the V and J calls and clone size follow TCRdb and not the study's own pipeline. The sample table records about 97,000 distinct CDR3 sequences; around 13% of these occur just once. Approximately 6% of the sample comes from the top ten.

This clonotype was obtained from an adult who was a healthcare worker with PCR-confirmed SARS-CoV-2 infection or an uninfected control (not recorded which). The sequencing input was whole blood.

The CDR3: CASHRMPSGGETQYF. The DNA sequence is TGCGCCAGCCATCGGATGCCTAGCGGTGGAGAGACCCAGTACTTC. The chain is made from TRBV5-1 and TRBJ2-5, with 7 central nucleotides matching TRBD2. Its CDR3 holds 15 amino acids, cysteine through phenylalanine. Here the CDR3 DNA is all that survives: 45 bases in frame from base 1. V ends up 7 bases short and J 4 bases short, with an unmatched junction base count of 13. Per the germline V gene, SGHRS is the CDR1 and YFSETQ is the CDR2.